This TCR beta chain originates from a study of graft-versus-host responses after intestinal transplantation. Study-level background: Recipients across the board were started on anti-thymocyte globulin induction, then kept on tacrolimus and steroids for around three years. Overall study findings and caveats: Elevated graft-versus-host to host-versus-graft clonal ratios in allografts were recorded for patients with graft-donor T cell macrochimerism.

Method: immunoSEQ multiplex PCR; TCRdb's copy keeps in-frame clones and lacks some. Counted here are 80,000 to 90,000 clones, over 85% occurring once; the ten biggest clones make up more than 0.3%. As to this clone: The antigen is not known.

This specimen consisted of unstimulated CD4+ T cells sorted from spleen or lymph node cells, obtained before intestinal transplant. This clonotype was sampled from a human donor who received an intestinal transplant.

Here the CDR3 reads CASRPNSGIKTDTQYF. DNA of the CDR3: TGCGCCAGCAGACCTAACAGCGGGATCAAGACAGATACGCAGTATTTT. The J gene is TRBJ2-3, the V gene TRBV4-1, with 7 nucleotides matching TRBD2. CDR1 and CDR2 (germline): MGHRA, YSYEKL. The CDR3 has 16 amino acids. V shed 6 bases, J shed 3 bases, and the junction held 12 bases outside the gene matches.